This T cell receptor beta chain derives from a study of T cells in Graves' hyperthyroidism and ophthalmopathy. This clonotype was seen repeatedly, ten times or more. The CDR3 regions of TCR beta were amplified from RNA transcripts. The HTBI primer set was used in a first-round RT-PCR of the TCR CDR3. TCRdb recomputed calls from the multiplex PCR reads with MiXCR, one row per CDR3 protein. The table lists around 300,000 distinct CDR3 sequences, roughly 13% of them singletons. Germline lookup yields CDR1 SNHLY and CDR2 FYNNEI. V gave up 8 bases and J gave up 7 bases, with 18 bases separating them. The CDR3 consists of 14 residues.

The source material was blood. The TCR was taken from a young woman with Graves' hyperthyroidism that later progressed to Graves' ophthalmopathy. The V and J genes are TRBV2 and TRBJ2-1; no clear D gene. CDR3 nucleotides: TGTGCCAGCTATCAAGGGCAGGCCCAAAATGAGCAGTTCTTC. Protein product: CASYQGQAQNEQFF.